One and the same sample provided the 23 T cell receptor beta chains below, sequenced in a study of T cell repertoires in cytomegalovirus infection. TCRdb recomputed calls from the reads with MiXCR, one row per CDR3 protein. The sample lists 680,000 or so distinct CDR3 sequences, around 31% occurring once. Antigens for these TCRs are unknown. Sequenced here: cultured PBMCs, sampled from culture after CMV antigen stimulation. These receptor sequences come from a human donor in good health (CMV status not recorded). Some clones in this sample may be carry-over from other donors' samples.

This clonotype occurred many times. V is TRBV7-2 and J is TRBJ2-7; no clear D gene. Germline V gene lookup returns CDR1 SGHTA and CDR2 FQGNSA. This CDR3 contains 15 residues. Trimming removed 1 base from V and 0 bases from J, with 10 bases in between. The CDR3 here is CASSLVSTHSYEQYF. DNA for the CDR3: TGTGCCAGCAGCTTAGTATCTACACACTCCTACGAGCAGTACTTC.

The rearrangement uses TRBV6-2 or TRBV6-3 and TRBJ2-1, with TRBD2 identical over 11 bases. CDR1 is MNHEY and CDR2 is SVGEGT in the germline V gene. The CDR3 spans 13 residues. Trimming cost V 6 bases and J 12 bases; bases outside gene matches: 7. Here the CDR3 reads CASRTSGIGGQFF. CDR3 bases: TGTGCCAGCAGGACTAGCGGGATAGGTGGGCAGTTCTTC.

This clonotype has ten or more counts. The rearrangement links TRBV7-9 to TRBJ1-6, with D uncertain. The CDR3 runs to 18 residues. Germline V lookup: CDR1 SEHNR, CDR2 FQNEAQ (reference sequence). V shed 3 bases and J shed 0 bases, with 15 bases lying between them. This CDR3 reads CASSFPDPLASYNSPLHF. DNA of the CDR3: TGTGCCAGCAGCTTCCCTGACCCACTCGCCTCCTATAATTCACCCCTCCACTTT.

The J gene is TRBJ2-7, the V gene TRBV6-5, with a possible D match to TRBD1 (5 bases). Trimming left V 0 bases short and J 4 bases short, with 13 bases between. The germline V gene encodes CDR1 MNHEY and CDR2 SVGAGI. This CDR3 region has 15 residues. DNA of the CDR3: TGTGCCAGCAGTTACTCGGTTCAGGGCGGTTACGAGCAGTACTTC. This sequence encodes CASSYSVQGGYEQYF.

The CDR3 sequence is CASSLDRVPNYGYTF. The CDR3 DNA is TGTGCCAGCAGCCTGGACAGGGTACCTAACTATGGCTACACCTTC. The rearrangement joins TRBV5-6 to TRBJ1-2, with TRBD1 matching 8 bases. Trimming took 4 bases from V and 0 from J; bases not matched to a gene: 5. The germline CDR1 and CDR2 sequences are SGHDT and YYEEEE. The CDR3 runs to 15 residues.

The rearrangement links TRBV4-1 to TRBJ1-1; TRBD1 matches at 7 bases. The V segment lost 1 base and the J segment 2 bases; nucleotides outside the gene matches: 4. This CDR3 contains 15 residues. Per the germline V gene, CDR1 is MGHRA and CDR2 is YSYEKL. As DNA, the CDR3 is TGCGCCAGCAGCCAAGCGGGGACAGTTAACACTGAAGCTTTCTTT. This codes for CASSQAGTVNTEAFF.

This chain connects TRBV10-3 to TRBJ2-1; D is perhaps TRBD2 (6 bases). V was shortened by 10 bases and J by 4 bases, with 20 bases between the two germline ends. CDR1 and CDR2 from the germline V gene are ENHRY and SYGVKD. The CDR3 is 15 residues long. CDR3 sequence reads: CATKGFGGRYNEQFF. CDR3 sequence (DNA): TGTGCCACCAAGGGGTTCGGGGGAAGGTACAATGAGCAGTTCTTC.

This clonotype was detected only a few times. The chain combines TRBV7-2 with TRBJ2-7, with 10 bases matching TRBD2. Per the germline V gene, CDR1 is SGHTA and CDR2 is FQGNSA. Losses at the gene ends were 3 bases for V and 2 bases for J; bases not matched to a gene: 7. CDR3 length: 16 amino acids. The DNA of the CDR3 is TGTGCCAGCAGCTTGGCGACTAGCGGGTACGCCTACGAGCAGTACTTC. Amino acid sequence: CASSLATSGYAYEQYF.

The V gene is TRBV2, the J gene TRBJ2-4; 10 bases are shared with TRBD2. Germline CDR1 and CDR2: SNHLY and FYNNEI. With 9 bases clipped from V and 5 bases from J, the junction kept 4 bases outside the gene matches. The CDR3 is 13 residues long. DNA of the CDR3: TGTGCCAGACGGACTAGCGGCCAAAACATTCAGTACTTC. It specifies CARRTSGQNIQYF. Together with reference TRBV2 and TRBJ2-4, the CDR3 gives the full variable domain: EPEVTQTPSHQVTQMGQEVILRCVPISNHLYFYWYRQILGQKVEFLVSFYNNEISEKSEIFDDQFSVERPDGSNFTLKIRSTKLEDSAMYFCARRTSGQNIQYFGAGTRLSVL.

The chain has TRBV7-2 and TRBJ2-4, with TRBD2 as a possible D gene (5 bases). CDR3 length equals 13 residues. Looked up from germline, CDR1 is SGHTA and CDR2 is FQGNSA. V lost 8 bases and J 9 bases, leaving 17 bases between the germline ends. The DNA for the CDR3 is TGTGCCAGCGGACTGACGGGTAGGAGCATTCAGTACTTC. It is translated as CASGLTGRSIQYF.

V is TRBV12-3 or TRBV12-4 and J is TRBJ2-3; D not resolved. The CDR3 is made up of 15 amino acids. Trimming cost V 3 bases and J 1 base, with 11 bases left between them. The CDR3 DNA follows: TGTGCCAGCAGTTTTAAATTTGGGGGCACAGATACGCAGTATTTT. It yields the protein CASSFKFGGTDTQYF.

This clonotype was seen just once. The chain has TRBV25-1 and TRBJ2-1; weak D call: TRBD2 (7 bases). CDR3 length: 16 amino acids. Germline V gives CDR1 MGHDK, CDR2 SYGVNS. Trimming removed 3 bases at V and 2 bases at J, with 14 bases between. The CDR3 coding sequence is TGTGCCAGCAGTGACCCTAGGGGGGGAGCCTACAATGAGCAGTTCTTC. Residues: CASSDPRGGAYNEQFF.

This clonotype was seen more than once but under ten times. The V call is TRBV7-9, the J call TRBJ1-2, with 11 bases fitting TRBD1. Germline V lookup: CDR1 SEHNR, CDR2 FQNEAQ (reference sequence). After removal of 5 bases from V and 1 base from J, the junction contained 6 bases not matched to a gene. The CDR3 sequence is 16 residues long. This CDR3 reads CASSPWTGGVNYGYTF. The CDR3 bases are TGTGCCAGCAGCCCATGGACAGGGGGCGTTAACTATGGCTACACCTTC.

This clonotype was detected only a few times. The rearrangement joins TRBV7-6 to TRBJ2-3, with TRBD2 matching over 10 bases. The CDR3 is 15 residues long. Germline values: CDR1 SGHVS, CDR2 FNYEAQ. V shed 5 bases, J shed 5 bases, and the junction held 7 bases outside the gene matches. The CDR3 region is CASSPASGSLDTQYF. The CDR3 bases are TGTGCCAGCAGCCCCGCTAGCGGGAGCTTAGATACGCAGTATTTT.

This clonotype was counted only a few times. The chain couples TRBV24-1 to TRBJ2-1, with 10 positions matching TRBD2. Trimming at V came to 3 bases and at J to 6 bases, leaving 4 bases not matched to a gene. This CDR3 spans 15 amino acids. The germline V gene encodes CDR1 KGHDR and CDR2 SFDVKD. CDR3 residues: CATSDSLAGVNEQFF. DNA of the CDR3: TGTGCCACCAGTGATAGTCTAGCGGGAGTCAATGAGCAGTTCTTC.

This clonotype was detected many times. The J gene is TRBJ2-2, the V gene TRBV7-8, with 11 positions matching TRBD2. Germline values: CDR1 SGHVS, CDR2 FQNEAQ. The junction had 7 bases not matched to a gene; V was cut back by 1 base and J by 6 bases. CDR3 length: 17 residues. The CDR3 DNA sequence: TGTGCCAGCAGCTTAGGGACTAGCGGGTTCTCGGCCGGGGAGCTGTTTTTT. The encoded protein is CASSLGTSGFSAGELFF.

In the case of this clonotype: The junction and the germline gene differ at one end; a read error may be behind it. The chain uses TRBV28 and TRBJ2-1; D call uncertain. From germline, CDR1 is MDHEN and CDR2 SYDVKM. The CDR3 has 15 residues. The CDR3 nucleotides are TGTGCCAACAGTGCCCCCCCGCCAACCTACAATGAGCAGTTCTTC. Translated, it gives CANSAPPPTYNEQFF.

This sequence joins TRBV5-1 and TRBJ1-1, with a weak D call TRBD1 (5 bases). The CDR3 covers 13 residues. V dropped 6 bases and J dropped 4 bases, with 13 bases sitting between them. The germline CDR1 and CDR2 sequences are SGHRS and YFSETQ. The chain's CDR3 is CASTGGGGTEAFF. CDR3 coding DNA: TGCGCCAGCACCGGTGGGGGAGGCACTGAAGCTTTCTTT.

This clonotype was observed a handful of times. The J gene is TRBJ1-1, the V gene TRBV5-1; a weak D match, TRBD1 (5 bases). The CDR3 sequence is 12 residues long. V was trimmed by 6 bases and J by 5 bases, leaving 11 bases between them. Germline values: CDR1 SGHRS, CDR2 YFSETQ. CDR3 sequence reads: CASMGGGTEAFF. The CDR3 DNA sequence: TGCGCCAGCATGGGGGGAGGGACTGAAGCTTTCTTT.

The V call is TRBV29-1, the J call TRBJ2-3; unclear D gene. The V end lost 0 bases, the J end lost 0 bases, and 10 bases lay between the germline ends. This CDR3 comprises 15 residues. Germline values: CDR1 SQVTM, CDR2 ANQGSEA. The CDR3 region is CSVEDRRVSTDTQYF. DNA for the CDR3: TGCAGCGTTGAAGACAGAAGAGTTAGCACAGATACGCAGTATTTT.

The rearrangement joins TRBV27 to TRBJ1-6; no clear D gene. V lost 5 bases and J 10 bases, leaving 18 bases between the germline ends. The CDR3 consists of 15 residues. CDR1 is MNHEY and CDR2 is SMNVEV in the germline V gene (reference sequence). The CDR3: CASSPSLEVKSPLHF. The DNA for the CDR3 is TGTGCCAGCAGTCCCTCCCTGGAGGTCAAGTCACCCCTCCACTTT.

V usage is TRBV15 and J usage is TRBJ2-7, with TRBD1 matching 7 bases. The ends lost 1 base at V and 3 bases at J; junction bases unmatched: 6. CDR1 is LNHNV and CDR2 is YYDKDF in the germline V gene (reference sequence). The CDR3 length is 15 residues. The chain's CDR3 is CATSRGGTAGYEQYF. In DNA, the CDR3 is TGTGCCACCAGCAGAGGGGGGACAGCCGGCTACGAGCAGTACTTC.

The chain is built from TRBV7-8 and TRBJ2-1; D not certain. The CDR3 runs 12 residues. The V end was cut by 7 bases, the J end by 8 bases, with 12 bases between. Germline V gene sequence: CDR1 SGHVS, CDR2 FQNEAQ. The CDR3 coding sequence is TGTGCCAGCAACATACTTAGGGATGAGCAGTTCTTC. Protein product: CASNILRDEQFF.